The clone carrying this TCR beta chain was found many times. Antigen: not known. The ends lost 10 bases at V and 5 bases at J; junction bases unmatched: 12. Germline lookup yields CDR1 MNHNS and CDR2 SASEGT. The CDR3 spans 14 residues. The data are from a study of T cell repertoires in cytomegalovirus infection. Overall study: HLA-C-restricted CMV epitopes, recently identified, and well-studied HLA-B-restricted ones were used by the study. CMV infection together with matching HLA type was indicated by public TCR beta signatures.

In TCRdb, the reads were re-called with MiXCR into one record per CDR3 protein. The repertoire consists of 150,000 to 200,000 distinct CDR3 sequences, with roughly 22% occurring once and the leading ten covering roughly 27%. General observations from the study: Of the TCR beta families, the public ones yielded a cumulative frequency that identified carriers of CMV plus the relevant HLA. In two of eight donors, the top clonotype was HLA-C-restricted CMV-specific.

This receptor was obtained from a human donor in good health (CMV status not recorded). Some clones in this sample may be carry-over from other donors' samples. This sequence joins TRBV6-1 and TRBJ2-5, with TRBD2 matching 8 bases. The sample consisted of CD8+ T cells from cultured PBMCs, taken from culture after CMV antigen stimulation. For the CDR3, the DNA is TGTGCCACCTCGGGAGGGACGTCGGGGGAGACCCAGTACTTC. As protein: CATSGGTSGETQYF.